The 14 T cell receptor beta chains given below trace back to one sample, sequenced in a study of radiation and T cells in renal cell carcinoma. Generated by immunoSEQ multiplex PCR, the TCRdb table keeps only in-frame clones and is missing some. This repertoire shows 120,000 to 150,000 clones, 83% found once; its top ten account for around a quarter. Time point denoted: baseline pretreatment blood. The treatment is: 15 Gy SBRT to primary tumor, nephrectomy 4 weeks later. The sequencing here drew on blood, taken from a patient whose treatment included radiotherapy and nephrectomy. The receptors here all came from a woman aged 50 to 60 with renal cell carcinoma.

The V and J genes are TRBV14 and TRBJ2-7; TRBD2 might be the D (5 bases). Trimming took off 2 bases at V and 3 bases at J, with 8 bases between the two ends. The CDR3 totals 13 residues. The V gene's germline CDR1 is SGHDN and CDR2 FVKESK. CDR3 protein: CASSQLASYEQYF. The DNA for the CDR3 is TGTGCCAGCAGCCAACTAGCTAGCTACGAGCAGTACTTC. Full variable domain (rest looked up from reference TRBV14 and TRBJ2-7): EAGVTQFPSHSVIEKGQTVTLRCDPISGHDNLYWYRRVMGKEIKFLLHFVKESKQDESGMPNNRFLAERTGGTYSTLKVQPAELEDSGVYFCASSQLASYEQYFGPGTRLTVT.

This sequence joins TRBV9 and TRBJ2-7; either TRBD1 or TRBD2 may fit D (6 bases each). There are 15 residues in the CDR3. V shed 0 bases and J shed 4 bases, with 14 bases lying between them. Germline V lookup: CDR1 SGDLS, CDR2 YYNGEE. Written as DNA, the CDR3 is TGTGCCAGCAGCGTAGTCCCCGGGGGCTCGTACGAGCAGTACTTC. Its translation: CASSVVPGGSYEQYF.

The chain recombines TRBV29-1 with TRBJ2-5; D might be TRBD1 or TRBD2, each matching 5 bases. CDR3 length: 13 residues. Germline loops: CDR1 SQVTM, CDR2 ANQGSEA. V was clipped by 2 bases and J by 5 bases, with 12 bases between them. The CDR3 loop reads CSVERGVLETQYF. DNA of the CDR3: TGCAGCGTTGAACGAGGGGTTTTGGAGACCCAGTACTTC.

J is TRBJ2-3 and V is TRBV7-9; TRBD1 matches 8 bases. V shed 5 bases and J 5 bases; nucleotides not matched to a gene: 3. Germline CDR1 SEHNR, CDR2 FQNEAQ (reference sequence). This CDR3 comprises 13 residues. This CDR3 reads CASSRTGLDTQYF. CDR3 nucleotides: TGTGCCAGCAGCCGGACAGGGTTAGATACGCAGTATTTT.

V and J are TRBV11-2 and TRBJ2-5, with D possibly being TRBD2 (5 bases). Germline values: CDR1 SGHAT, CDR2 FQNNGV. V shed 10 bases and J shed 1 base, with 13 bases lying between them. The CDR3 is made up of 13 amino acids. This CDR3 reads CATTRTLQETQYF. The CDR3 DNA follows: TGTGCCACTACAAGGACTCTCCAAGAGACCCAGTACTTC. Full variable domain (remainder filled in from reference TRBV11-2 and TRBJ2-5): EAGVAQSPRYKIIEKRQSVAFWCNPISGHATLYWYQQILGQGPKLLIQFQNNGVVDDSQLPKDRFSAERLKGVDSTLKIQPAKLEDSAVYLCATTRTLQETQYFGPGTRLLVL.

This clone was found once. The genes are TRBV9 and TRBJ1-1, with D perhaps TRBD1 (5 bases). The germline V gene has CDR1 SGDLS and CDR2 YYNGEE. CDR3 length: 18 amino acids. V was pared by 0 bases and J by 1 base, with 19 bases between. The CDR3 region is CASSVDDRSRGWNTEAFF. For the CDR3, the DNA is TGTGCCAGCAGCGTAGATGATAGGTCGAGGGGATGGAACACTGAAGCTTTCTTT.

DNA for the CDR3: TGTGCCAGCAGTACGACCCTGGGTAATGAAAAACTGTTTTTT. Encoded protein: CASSTTLGNEKLFF. This sequence joins TRBV21-1 and TRBJ1-4. TRBV21-1 is tagged as a pseudogene. This CDR3 has 14 residues.

J is TRBJ2-7 and V is TRBV5-4; no firm D call. The length of the CDR3 is 13 residues. Germline values: CDR1 SGHNT, CDR2 YYREEE (reference sequence). Trimming shortened V by 4 bases and J by 3 bases, and 11 bases separated the two germline ends. In nucleotides, the CDR3 is TGTGCCAGCAGCAGCGACAACGGCTACGAGCAGTACTTC. This gives the protein CASSSDNGYEQYF. The complete variable domain, with remaining parts taken from reference TRBV5-4 and TRBJ2-7, reads ETGVTQSPTHLIKTRGQQVTLRCSSQSGHNTVSWYQQALGQGPQFIFQYYREEENGRGNFPPRFSGLQFPNYSSELNVNALELDDSALYLCASSSDNGYEQYFGPGTRLTVT.

The rearrangement joins TRBV5-5 to TRBJ1-2, with D possibly TRBD1 on 5 matching bases. The V gene's germline CDR1 is SGHKS and CDR2 YYEKEE (reference sequence). There are 16 residues in the CDR3. The V and J ends lost 4 bases and 4 bases respectively, with 20 bases between them. The CDR3 reads CASSPSRSRASYGYTF. The CDR3 bases are TGTGCCAGCAGCCCAAGCCGCAGCAGGGCGAGCTATGGCTACACCTTC.

This chain links TRBV4-3 with TRBJ2-3, with D perhaps matching TRBD1 or TRBD2 (6 bases each). Germline V gives CDR1 LGHNA, CDR2 YSLEER. V was trimmed by 4 bases and J by 4 bases, leaving 18 bases between them. This CDR3 has 16 amino acids. As DNA, the CDR3 is TGCGCCAGCAGCCCAAGGGGGGCAGGGGAGGCAGATACGCAGTATTTT. Translated: CASSPRGAGEADTQYF.

The CDR3 sequence: CASSEPLTSRRAKNIQYF. Here the CDR3 DNA reads TGTGCCAGCAGTGAACCCCTGACTAGCCGGCGAGCCAAAAACATTCAGTACTTC. The chain couples TRBV2 to TRBJ2-4, with 7 bases aligning to TRBD2. Losses at the gene ends were 2 bases for V and 0 bases for J; bases not matched to a gene: 10. The CDR3 is 18 amino acids. The germline gives CDR1 SNHLY, CDR2 FYNNEI.

V and J are TRBV9 and TRBJ2-1; TRBD2 matches at 8 bases. Trimming removed 5 bases from V and 4 bases from J; junction bases left unmatched: 8. The CDR3 covers 15 residues. Germline assignment: CDR1 SGDLS and CDR2 YYNGEE. The CDR3 region has the DNA TGTGCCAGCAGTTTTTCCGGACTAGCATACAATGAGCAGTTCTTC. It codes for CASSFSGLAYNEQFF.

This chain joins TRBV27 and TRBJ2-1; D might be TRBD2 (5 bases). V lost 6 bases to trimming and J lost 7 bases, with 16 bases between them. This CDR3 comprises 14 residues. CDR1 MNHEY and CDR2 SMNVEV come from the germline V gene (reference sequence). CDR3 loop: CASSATGSVNEQFF. Here the CDR3 DNA reads TGTGCCAGCAGCGCTACGGGATCGGTAAATGAGCAGTTCTTC.

This clone was counted once. The CDR3 loop reads CASSLKGSSGGEQFF. The CDR3 bases are TGCGCCAGCAGCTTGAAGGGGTCTAGCGGCGGCGAGCAGTTCTTC. The rearrangement uses TRBV5-1 and TRBJ2-1; 7 positions agree with TRBD2. CDR1 is SGHRS, CDR2 YFSETQ, per germline. The CDR3 sequence is 15 residues long. Losses at the gene ends were 1 base for V and 10 bases for J; bases not matched to a gene: 11.